The clone carrying this T cell receptor beta chain was detected many times. This entry belongs to a study of blood T cells in healthy people across ages. Primed by a sample-barcoded 5' primer and a J-beta primer mix, a second PCR proceeded for about 6 to 12 cycles. TCRdb re-called the 5' RACE reads with MiXCR, one entry per CDR3 protein. Of approximately 1,700,000 distinct CDR3 sequences listed, 39% were seen once; the top ten hold more than 20%. Each of the donors had approximately 10 milliliters of peripheral blood drawn into EDTA-treated Vacutainer tubes. This sequence was found in a human donor in good health. The sample consisted of blood.

In DNA form, the CDR3 reads TGTGCCAGCAGTTACTCGACGGGATCCGACTATGGCTACACCTTC. Its translation is CASSYSTGSDYGYTF. V gene TRBV6-2 or TRBV6-3 combines with J gene TRBJ1-2, with no clear D. Trimming stripped 0 bases from V and 3 bases from J, with 11 bases between. Germline V gene sequence: CDR1 MNHEY, CDR2 SVGEGT. This CDR3 is 15 amino acids long.